A selection of T cell receptor beta chains follows, all from one sample in a study of a mutant IDH1 vaccine in newly diagnosed glioma. Their antigens are not known. TCRdb keeps only in-frame clones here, not all; method: immunoSEQ multiplex PCR. The table lists 40,000 to 60,000 clones, just under 80% of them singletons. This specimen was PBMCs, taken from a glioma patient whose treatment included an IDH1 peptide vaccine. The receptors shown here come from a woman in her thirties or forties with glioma. The CDR3 runs from the conserved cysteine through the conserved F or W. D genes are given only for firm matches. Some rows have no size entry. The others give once, few or many, or a class for an expanded clone.

abundance	d_gene	v_gene	j_gene	CDR3nt	CDR3aa
.	TRBD1	TRBV10-3	TRBJ2-7	TGTGCCTCGACAGGGGGCTTCACCCCGCGGGTTTACGAGCAGTACTTC	CASTGGFTPRVYEQYF
.	TRBD2	TRBV9	TRBJ2-7	TGTGCCAGCAGCGCGGGGGGAAGCCGGCTGAATACCTACGAGCAGTACTTC	CASSAGGSRLNTYEQYF
.	.	TRBV19	TRBJ1-4	TGTGCCAGTAGTGTCACAGGGACCTCCCGCCAAAAACTGTTTTTT	CASSVTGTSRQKLFF
.	.	TRBV6-1	TRBJ1-6	TGTGCCAGCAGTGAAGCTCACCAGAGCTCCTATAATTCACCCCTCCACTTT	CASSEAHQSSYNSPLHF
.	.	TRBV7-9	TRBJ2-2	TGTGCCAGCACCCCCGGGACCCTCACCGGGGAGCTGTTTTTT	CASTPGTLTGELFF
.	TRBD2	TRBV10-2	TRBJ2-1	TGCGCCAGCAGTGAGTCAATTCTAGCGGGGGGGCGGAATGAGCAGTTCTTC	CASSESILAGGRNEQFF
.	.	TRBV11-3	TRBJ2-2	TGTGCCAGCAGCCCCCGACAGTACACCGGGGAGCTGTTTTTT	CASSPRQYTGELFF
.	TRBD1	TRBV5-8	TRBJ2-1	TGTGCCAGCAGCCGGGGACAGGGCTCCTACAATGAGCAGTTCTTC	CASSRGQGSYNEQFF
once	TRBD1	TRBV30	TRBJ2-7	TGTGCCTCGACAGGGGGTACCCGCTACGAGCAGTACTTC	CASTGGTRYEQYF
medium-sized	.	TRBV9	TRBJ2-3	TGTGCCAGCAGCGTAGTTGGGACTTATGGAGATACGCAGTATTTT	CASSVVGTYGDTQYF
few	.	TRBV7-7	TRBJ2-1	TGTGCTAGCAGCTTAGGGACGGGATTCTACAATGAGCAGTTCTTC	CASSLGTGFYNEQFF
once	.	TRBV5-4	TRBJ2-1	TGTGCCAGCAGCTTGGACAGGGGGGGTTACAATGAGCAGTTCTTC	CASSLDRGGYNEQFF
few	.	TRBV6-6	TRBJ2-5	TGTGCCAGCAGTTACTACGCCCACCAAGTAGGCGAGACCCAGTACTTC	CASSYYAHQVGETQYF
.	.	TRBV10-3	TRBJ2-7	TGTGCCATCAGTGAAGTCCGGTCCAAGGTCAGCTCCTACGAGCAGTACTTC	CAISEVRSKVSSYEQYF
.	.	TRBV29-1	TRBJ1-1	TGCAGCGTTGAGGGACATCGGAACACTGAAGCTTTCTTT	CSVEGHRNTEAFF
.	.	TRBV7-2	TRBJ2-7	TGTGCCAGCAGCCCGGGCCGCTCCTACGAGCAGTACTTC	CASSPGRSYEQYF
.	TRBD2	TRBV5-1	TRBJ2-7	TGCGCCAGCAGCTTGCGGCTAGCGGGCCCATCCTACGAGCAGTACTTC	CASSLRLAGPSYEQYF
.	TRBD1	TRBV30	TRBJ1-2	TGTGCCTGGGGTTCTCCGGGACAGGGGATTAGAAGAGGTGGCTACACCTTC	CAWGSPGQGIRRGGYTF
.	TRBD1	TRBV10-2	TRBJ1-3	TGCGCCAGCAGTGAGATGGGCAGGGGGCCATTCTCTGGAAACACCATATATTTT	CASSEMGRGPFSGNTIYF
.	.	TRBV23-1	TRBJ2-7	TGCGCCAGTAGGGGAACCTACGAGCAGTACTTC	CASRGTYEQYF
.	TRBD1	TRBV2	TRBJ1-5	TGTGCCAGCAGTGGACAGGGCGGATCAGTGCAGCCCCAGCATTTT	CASSGQGGSVQPQHF
.	.	TRBV9	TRBJ2-6	TGTGCCAGCAGCGTAGTACCGACCGGGACTGGGGCCAACGTCCTGACTTTC	CASSVVPTGTGANVLTF
.	.	TRBV5-1	TRBJ2-3	TGCGCCAGCAGCTTAACCTGGGCAGATACGCAGTATTTT	CASSLTWADTQYF
.	.	TRBV6-1	TRBJ2-5	TGTGCCAGCAGTGTTCGGGAGACCCAGTACTTC	CASSVRETQYF
.	.	TRBV6-1	TRBJ1-3	TGTGCCAGCAGTGACAGCTACCCGGGGATTGGAAACACCATATATTTT	CASSDSYPGIGNTIYF
.	.	TRBV6-1	TRBJ1-6	TGTGCCAGCAGTGAAGTATCCACCGGACCCCTCCACTTT	CASSEVSTGPLHF
.	.	TRBV4-3	TRBJ1-2	TGCGCCAGCAGCACCACTCGGGAACTCTATGGCTACACCTTC	CASSTTRELYGYTF
once	TRBD2	TRBV9	TRBJ2-1	TGTGCCAGCAGCGTAGGTAATAGCGGGGGAACAATAAATGAGCAGTTCTTC	CASSVGNSGGTINEQFF
.	.	TRBV5-1	TRBJ2-5	TGCGCCAGCAGGGAATCCGGGACCCCTACAGAGACCCAGTACTTC	CASRESGTPTETQYF
.	TRBD1	TRBV23-1	TRBJ2-7	TGCGCCGGCAGACAGGGTACCTACGAGCAGTACTTC	CAGRQGTYEQYF
.	.	TRBV19	TRBJ1-2	TGTGCCAGTAGTACGCGGGACGGAGGTCGCTATGGCTACACCTTC	CASSTRDGGRYGYTF
few	.	TRBV7-7	TRBJ1-4	TGTGCTAGCAGCTTAAGGCGGGAAGCTAATGAAAAACTGTTTTTT	CASSLRREANEKLFF
.	.	TRBV5-1	TRBJ2-1	TGCGCCAGCAGCTTGGCGGGGACTCGTAATGAGCAGTTCTTC	CASSLAGTRNEQFF
.	.	TRBV7-2	TRBJ1-2	TGTGCCAGCAGCTTTCGATCTGGGGGTCACGATGGCTACACCTTC	CASSFRSGGHDGYTF
once	TRBD2	TRBV7-2	TRBJ2-2	TGTGCCAGCAGCTTACTGCCTAGCGGTTTGTCCGGGGAGCTGTTTTTT	CASSLLPSGLSGELFF
.	.	TRBV29-1	TRBJ1-1	TGCAGCGTCCTAGGGGAGGGGCACACTGAAGCTTTCTTT	CSVLGEGHTEAFF
.	TRBD2	TRBV6-1	TRBJ2-7	TGTGCCAGCCTAGGACTAGCGGGGGACGAGCAGTACTTC	CASLGLAGDEQYF
few	.	TRBV6-6	TRBJ1-4	TGTGCCAGCAGTTACAAGTTTAATGAAAAACTGTTTTTT	CASSYKFNEKLFF
few	TRBD1	TRBV5-1	TRBJ1-2	TGCGCCAGCAGGAAGCGGACAGGGTTAGGCTACACCTTC	CASRKRTGLGYTF
.	.	TRBV9	TRBJ1-1	TGTGCCAGCAGCCCAGGAGAAGGGTTGGCGGCTTTCTTT	CASSPGEGLAAFF